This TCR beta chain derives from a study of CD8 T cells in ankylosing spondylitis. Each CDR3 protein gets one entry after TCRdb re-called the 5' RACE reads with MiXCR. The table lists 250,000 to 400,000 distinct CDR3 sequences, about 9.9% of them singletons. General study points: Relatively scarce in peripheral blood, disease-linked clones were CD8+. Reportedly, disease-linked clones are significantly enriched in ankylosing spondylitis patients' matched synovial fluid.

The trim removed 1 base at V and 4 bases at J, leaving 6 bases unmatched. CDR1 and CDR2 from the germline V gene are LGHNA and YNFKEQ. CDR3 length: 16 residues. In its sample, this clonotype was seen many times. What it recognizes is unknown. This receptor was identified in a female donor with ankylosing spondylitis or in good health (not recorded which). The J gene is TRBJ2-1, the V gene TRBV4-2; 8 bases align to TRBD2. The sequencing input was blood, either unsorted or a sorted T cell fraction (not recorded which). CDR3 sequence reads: CASSQVGSGTYNEQFF. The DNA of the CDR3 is TGTGCCAGCAGCCAAGTTGGTAGCGGGACTTACAATGAGCAGTTCTTC.